This T cell receptor (beta chain) was captured in a study of blood T cell repertoires in COVID-19 (TCRdb year 2020). Context from the whole study: Collaborator samples came from the United States, Italy and Spain and covered acute and convalescent phases of COVID-19. The prospective study material was composed of cDNA or gDNA derived from T cells, B-cell-depleted T cells, or PBMCs. Deeply sampled blood TCRbeta repertoires from subjects exposed to, actively infected with, or recovered from COVID-19 were included in the dataset. A freely available public database, intended as a resource for researchers studying the immune response to SARS-CoV-2, is where the repertoires were released. The samples were drawn from the first 160 participants of the ongoing ImmuneRACE study and from 950 to 1,500 subjects provided by 6 global collaborators. The sample metadata nearly always contained a de-identified subject ID, COVID-19 status, age in years and sex. Where available, HLA class I and class II types were obtained from metadata supplied by the sample provider rather than from assay-based typing. Summary of the overall study and its limitations: Clinical and demographic metadata were provided uncurated, with the amount varying by source and participant.

Participants in the prospective study were aged roughly 18 to 100 years, lived in 20 to 30 United States geographic areas, and enrolled through a virtual design. In the prospective study, cohorts were assigned on the basis of participant-reported clinical history obtained from a screening survey and a study questionnaire. Recovered participants in ImmuneRACE Cohort 3 were defined by two consecutive negative NP/OP PCR tests, clearance by a healthcare professional, or resolution of symptoms. Mobile phlebotomists in the prospective study collected whole blood, serum and a nasopharyngeal or oropharyngeal swab from every participant. Participants in the prospective study had the option to provide additional blood draws and questionnaires over a 2-month period. Prospective study blood samples were shipped either frozen or at room temperature before DNA extraction. This clone showed up just a few times. Its specific antigen is unknown. Base qualities are not provided; no much larger clone lies one nucleotide away.

TCRbeta CDR3 regions were amplified from genomic DNA by means of the immunoSEQ Assay, a bias-controlled multiplex PCR. Per the authors' processing: The number of nucleated cells in each sample was estimated from the amplification of reference gene primers within the assay. Sequence reads were collapsed and filtered to measure the absolute abundance of every unique TCRbeta CDR3 rearrangement. For each sample, productive Simpson clonality was calculated as the square root of Simpson's diversity index across productive rearrangements. TCRdb stores this immuneACCESS table with in-frame sequences only. Part of the clones is absent; in the studies checked, under half of the shortfall reflects unresolved V genes, and no reason is known for the rest. That table is the source of V, J and clone size, and D and trimming were worked out from the DNA. The sample contains fewer than 600,000 clones, approximately 90% of them found a single time. Less than 2% of the sample lies in the top ten.

Taken from the germline V gene, the CDR1 and CDR2 loops are SGHTA and FQGNSA. The germline ends are 7 bases apart after V is trimmed by 1 base and J by 1 base. Reading from cysteine to phenylalanine, the CDR3 counts 14 amino acids. Only the CDR3 portion is preserved as DNA: 42 bases, with reading frame beginning at the first base. This sequence was found in a woman in her thirties or forties who had recovered from COVID-19. The chain is made from TRBV7-2 and TRBJ1-1; the D segment cannot be called with confidence. Material: PBMCs or T cells enriched from blood (not recorded which). The nucleotide sequence reads TGTGCCAGCAGCTTAGTTCCGTCGAACACTGAAGCTTTCTTT. The encoded protein is CASSLVPSNTEAFF.